A single TCR beta chain is shown here with its context. Its antigen is still unknown. Profiled with immunoSEQ multiplex PCR; TCRdb holds only in-frame clones, not every one. The sample carries approximately 100,000 clones, roughly 87% recorded once. CDR1 GTSNPN and CDR2 SVGIG come from the germline V gene (reference sequence). The CDR3 contains 14 residues. This specimen comes from a study of T cell responses to AZD1222 COVID-19 vaccine. Study-wide results and caveats: Within unmutated variant regions lay the reported targets of nearly half of spike-specific TCRs. The donors showed a predominance of white British ancestry and of females, with possible underestimation of clonal diversity. Baseline serostatus was positive in only six AZD1222 recipients. Vaccine-associated CD4 TCRs ranged over spike, dominating at 160-218 and 743-854.

The receptor's source is an adult in good health. The J gene is TRBJ1-6, the V gene TRBV30, with D unresolved. This specimen was peripheral blood, taken on day 0 of MenACWY control vaccination. The CDR3 is CAVDLLSYNSPLHF. Written as DNA, the CDR3 is TGTGCGGTCGACCTCCTCTCCTATAATTCACCCCTCCACTTT.